This TCR beta chain was obtained from a study of T cell changes during pregnancy in multiple sclerosis. This CDR3 region has 19 residues. After removal of 0 bases from V and 1 base from J, the junction contained 11 bases not matched to a gene. Germline V gene lookup returns CDR1 LNHNV and CDR2 YYDKDF (reference sequence). Clones were sequenced by immunoSEQ multiplex PCR, and TCRdb holds only the in-frame ones, with some missing. Altogether about 40,000 clones are present, roughly 93% being singletons, with the ten largest covering approximately 0.35%. The V call is TRBV15, the J call TRBJ2-3; TRBD2 matches at 9 bases. Sequences were derived from CD4+ T cells from peripheral blood mononuclear cells, sampled after pregnancy. The TCR sequence derives from a female donor with multiple sclerosis, enrolled in a pregnancy study. CDR3 region: CATSREEGAGGFGTDTQYF. The CDR3 DNA is TGTGCCACCAGCAGAGAGGAGGGGGCGGGAGGGTTTGGCACAGATACGCAGTATTTT.